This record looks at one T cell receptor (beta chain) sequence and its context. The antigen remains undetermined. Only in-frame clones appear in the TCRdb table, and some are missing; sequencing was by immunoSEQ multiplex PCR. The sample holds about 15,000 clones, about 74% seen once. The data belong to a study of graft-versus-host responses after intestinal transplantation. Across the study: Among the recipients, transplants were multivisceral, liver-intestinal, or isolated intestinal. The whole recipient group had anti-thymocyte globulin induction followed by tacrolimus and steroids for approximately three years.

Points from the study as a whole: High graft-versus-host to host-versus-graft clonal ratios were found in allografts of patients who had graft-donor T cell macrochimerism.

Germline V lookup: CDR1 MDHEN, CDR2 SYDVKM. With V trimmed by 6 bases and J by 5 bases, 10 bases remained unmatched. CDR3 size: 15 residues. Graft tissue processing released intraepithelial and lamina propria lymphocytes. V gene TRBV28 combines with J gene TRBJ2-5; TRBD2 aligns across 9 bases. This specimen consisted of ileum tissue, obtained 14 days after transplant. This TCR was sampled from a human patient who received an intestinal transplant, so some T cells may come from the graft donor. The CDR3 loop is CASSGSGSGMETQYF. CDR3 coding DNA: TGTGCCAGCAGCGGTAGCGGGAGCGGGATGGAGACCCAGTACTTC.